These 25 T cell receptor beta chains were all obtained from the same sample, sequenced in a study of response to subunit inactivated influenza vaccine. Using its own MiXCR run on the RT-PCR reads, TCRdb lists one record per CDR3 protein. Of fewer than 750,000 distinct CDR3 sequences in the sample, 11% to 15% were seen once. The specimen comprised PBMCs from blood, sampled 11 to 12 days after vaccination. Receptors originate from a man over 45 who received an inactivated influenza vaccine.

This clonotype has just a few counts. The chain has TRBV24-1 and TRBJ2-2, with 10 nucleotides matching TRBD1. CDR3 size: 15 residues. Germline loops: CDR1 KGHDR, CDR2 SFDVKD. Trimming removed 6 bases from V and 4 bases from J; junction bases left unmatched: 4. In DNA, the CDR3 is TGTGCCACCAGTCGACAGGGGGCGAGCACCGGGGAGCTGTTTTTT. This encodes CATSRQGASTGELFF.

The CDR3 spells CASSDRQTYEQYF. Written as DNA, the CDR3 is TGTGCCAGCAGCGATCGACAGACCTACGAGCAGTACTTC. The rearrangement links TRBV7-2 to TRBJ2-7; TRBD1 is a possible D gene (5 bases). The CDR3 spans 13 residues. V lost 5 bases and J 2 bases, leaving 10 bases between the germline ends. Germline CDR1 and CDR2: SGHTA and FQGNSA.

The chain links TRBV18 to TRBJ2-1, with TRBD2 matching 10 bases. The CDR3 spans 17 residues. The trim removed 0 bases at V and 5 bases at J, leaving 7 bases unmatched. Germline assignment: CDR1 KGHSH and CDR2 LQKENI. Here the CDR3 DNA reads TGTGCCAGCTCACCACCGGTTGGACTAGCGGTAGACAATGAGCAGTTCTTC. It yields the protein CASSPPVGLAVDNEQFF.

The genes are TRBV20-1 and TRBJ2-1; D might be TRBD1 (6 bases). The CDR3 is 14 residues long. V lost 4 bases and J lost 1, with 11 bases in between. Germline loops: CDR1 DFQATT, CDR2 SNEGSKA (reference sequence). CDR3 protein: CSATTGSSYNEQFF. The CDR3 DNA reads TGCAGTGCTACTACAGGGAGTTCCTACAATGAGCAGTTCTTC.

Ten or more counts support this clonotype. V gene TRBV12-3 or TRBV12-4 combines with J gene TRBJ2-7; D call uncertain. This CDR3 comprises 11 residues. V lost 5 bases to trimming and J lost 3 bases, with 5 bases between them. The CDR3 here is CASSGRYEQYF. As DNA, the CDR3 is TGTGCCAGCAGTGGGCGCTACGAGCAGTACTTC.

The chain joins TRBV3-1 to TRBJ2-7; D gene ambiguous. The CDR3 has 15 residues. Germline V gene data show CDR1 as LGHDT and CDR2 as YNNKEL (reference sequence). V was clipped by 4 bases and J by 2 bases, with 15 bases between them. The chain's CDR3 is CASSRVLVRTYEQYF. The CDR3 DNA is TGTGCCAGCAGCCGGGTTTTAGTCAGGACCTACGAGCAGTACTTC.

This clonotype appeared a few times. This chain connects TRBV19 to TRBJ1-3; 7 bases are a match to TRBD1. CDR3 size: 15 residues. CDR1 is LNHDA and CDR2 is SQIVND in the germline V gene (reference sequence). Trimming at V came to 2 bases and at J to 2 bases, leaving 3 bases not matched to a gene. The CDR3, as DNA: TGTGCCAGTAGTATACGAGGGGGCGCTGGAAACACCATATATTTT. Protein product: CASSIRGGAGNTIYF.

This clonotype was counted between two and nine times. The chain couples TRBV5-1 to TRBJ2-6; D is undetermined. V was trimmed by 0 bases and J by 1 base, leaving 14 bases between them. This CDR3 contains 18 residues. Germline CDR1 is SGHRS and CDR2 is YFSETQ. DNA of the CDR3: TGCGCCAGCAGCTTGGAAGCCCTGGGCCCTTCTGGGGCCAACGTCCTGACTTTC. It specifies CASSLEALGPSGANVLTF.

The V call is TRBV3-1, the J call TRBJ1-2, with TRBD1 matching 8 bases. Looked up from germline, CDR1 is LGHDT and CDR2 is YNNKEL (reference sequence). This CDR3 has 13 amino acids. V shed 3 bases, J shed 7 bases, and the junction held 4 bases outside the gene matches. CDR3 sequence (DNA): TGTGCCAGCAGCCAGACAGGGGAGGCTGGCTACACCTTC. It yields the protein CASSQTGEAGYTF.

This clonotype was detected only a few times. V usage is TRBV4-1 and J usage is TRBJ2-7; D perhaps matches TRBD1 (6 bases). The CDR3 length is 15 residues. Germline V gene data show CDR1 as MGHRA and CDR2 as YSYEKL. Trimming removed 1 base at V and 2 bases at J, with 12 bases between. This chain's CDR3 is CASSQVGALTYEQYF. CDR3 bases: TGCGCCAGCAGCCAAGTGGGGGCCCTTACCTACGAGCAGTACTTC.

The CDR3 DNA is TGTGCCACCAGCAGAGATACCGGGGGATCTCAGCCCCAGCATTTT. This sequence encodes CATSRDTGGSQPQHF. The V gene is TRBV15, the J gene TRBJ1-5; the D gene is possibly TRBD1 (5 bases). CDR1 and CDR2 (germline): LNHNV, YYDKDF (reference sequence). This CDR3 has 15 amino acids. V was shortened by 0 bases and J by 6 bases, with 12 bases between the two germline ends. Full variable domain (rest looked up from reference TRBV15 and TRBJ1-5): DAMVIQNPRYQVTQFGKPVTLSCSQTLNHNVMYWYQQKSSQAPKLLFHYYDKDFNNEADTPDNFQSRRPNTSFCFLDIRSPGLGDTAMYLCATSRDTGGSQPQHFGDGTRLSIL.

This clonotype came up a few times. This sequence joins TRBV5-1 and TRBJ2-7; 9 nucleotides agree with TRBD1. The CDR3 spans 15 residues. The trim removed 3 bases at V and 0 bases at J, leaving 4 bases unmatched. Germline CDR1 reads SGHRS; CDR2 reads YFSETQ. CDR3 sequence reads: CASSWGGQGSYEQYF. The CDR3 DNA follows: TGCGCCAGCAGCTGGGGGGGACAGGGCTCCTACGAGCAGTACTTC.

This clonotype has a count of ten or more. This chain links TRBV5-1 with TRBJ1-1; 10 nucleotides match TRBD1. With V trimmed by 4 bases and J by 4 bases, 4 bases remained unmatched. This CDR3 has 14 amino acids. Germline-derived CDR1 and CDR2 are SGHRS and YFSETQ. CDR3 loop: CASSLWTGGTEAFF. In DNA form, the CDR3 reads TGCGCCAGCAGCCTATGGACAGGGGGCACTGAAGCTTTCTTT.

The chain has TRBV5-6 and TRBJ2-6; TRBD1 matches at 8 bases. Trimming removed 0 bases from V and 3 bases from J; junction bases left unmatched: 11. CDR3 length: 19 amino acids. Germline assignment: CDR1 SGHDT and CDR2 YYEEEE. The CDR3 region has the DNA TGTGCCAGCAGCTTGGCCAGGACAGGGTTATACTTTGGGGCCAACGTCCTGACTTTC. The encoded protein is CASSLARTGLYFGANVLTF.

The rearrangement uses TRBV7-2 and TRBJ2-3; 12 nucleotides line up with TRBD1. Germline assignment: CDR1 SGHTA and CDR2 FQGNSA. This CDR3 is 17 amino acids long. Germline trimming cut 5 bases from V and 3 bases from J; bases unmatched to any gene: 9. CDR3 protein: CASSPLPGQGATDTQYF. The DNA for the CDR3 is TGTGCCAGCAGCCCCTTGCCGGGACAGGGGGCGACAGATACGCAGTATTTT. The entire variable domain, with the rest obtained from reference TRBV7-2 and TRBJ2-3, is as follows: GAGVSQSPSNKVTEKGKDVELRCDPISGHTALYWYRQSLGQGLEFLIYFQGNSAPDKSGLPSDRFSAERTGGSVSTLTIQRTQQEDSAVYLCASSPLPGQGATDTQYFGPGTRLTVL.

This clonotype was counted a few times. The genes are TRBV15 and TRBJ2-2; 7 bases align to TRBD1. Per the germline V gene, CDR1 is LNHNV and CDR2 is YYDKDF (reference sequence). Trimming took 6 bases from V and 8 from J; bases not matched to a gene: 12. The CDR3 sequence is 15 residues long. This CDR3 is CATRATDRRLGELFF. CDR3 nucleotides: TGTGCCACCAGGGCAACGGACAGGAGGCTGGGGGAGCTGTTTTTT. Together with reference TRBV15 and TRBJ2-2, the CDR3 gives the full variable domain: DAMVIQNPRYQVTQFGKPVTLSCSQTLNHNVMYWYQQKSSQAPKLLFHYYDKDFNNEADTPDNFQSRRPNTSFCFLDIRSPGLGDTAMYLCATRATDRRLGELFFGEGSRLTVL.

The rearrangement joins TRBV7-9 to TRBJ2-3; D gene unclear. This CDR3 has 11 amino acids. Trimming took off 1 base at V and 9 bases at J, with 5 bases between the two ends. CDR1 and CDR2 from the germline V gene are SEHNR and FQNEAQ (reference sequence). The CDR3 is CASSLVPTQYF. The DNA of the CDR3 is TGTGCCAGCAGCTTAGTACCGACGCAGTATTTT.

With regard to this clonotype: This clone may be a read error of a much larger clone one base away. This rearrangement joins TRBV6-1 to TRBJ2-1; weak D call: TRBD2 (5 bases). The DNA matches TRBJ2-7 better at its end, which makes the J call doubtful. CDR3 length: 16 residues. Germline V gene sequence: CDR1 MNHNS, CDR2 SASEGT. The CDR3 DNA is TGTGCCAGCAGCCACCGGGGTTGGTGGACCTACAATGAGCAGTACTTC. The encoded protein is CASSHRGWWTYNEQYF.

The sample holds a few counts of this clonotype. The gene calls are TRBV30 and TRBJ1-1, with D uncertain. Trimming stripped 0 bases from V and 2 bases from J, with 7 bases between. This CDR3 has 13 residues. The germline V gene has CDR1 GTSNPN and CDR2 SVGIG (reference sequence). CDR3 residues: CAWSVLPNTEAFF. As DNA, the CDR3 is TGTGCCTGGAGTGTCTTACCAAACACTGAAGCTTTCTTT.

This clonotype was counted many times. V and J are TRBV9 and TRBJ2-5; 7 bases are shared with TRBD2. The germline gives CDR1 SGDLS, CDR2 YYNGEE. CDR3 length equals 15 residues. V lost 1 base to trimming and J lost 2 bases; unmatched junction nucleotides: 5. CDR3 region: CASSVSGGWQETQYF. CDR3 coding DNA: TGTGCCAGCAGCGTATCGGGAGGTTGGCAAGAGACCCAGTACTTC.

The J gene is TRBJ1-3, the V gene TRBV20-1; D gene uncertain. Germline CDR1 DFQATT, CDR2 SNEGSKA (reference sequence). This CDR3 has 12 amino acids. V lost 0 bases, J lost 1 base, and 1 base lay in between. The CDR3, as DNA: TGCAGTGCTAGAGATTCTGGAAACACCATATATTTT. As protein: CSARDSGNTIYF.

This clonotype was counted between two and nine times. The genes are TRBV15 and TRBJ2-3, with D perhaps TRBD1 or TRBD2 (7 bases each). Germline assignment: CDR1 LNHNV and CDR2 YYDKDF (reference sequence). The V end was cut by 9 bases, the J end by 4 bases, with 17 bases between. This CDR3 is built from 14 residues. CDR3 protein: CATHQGGGPDTQYF. DNA of the CDR3: TGTGCCACTCATCAGGGGGGGGGCCCAGATACGCAGTATTTT.

A few counts support this clonotype. The rearrangement links TRBV12-3 or TRBV12-4 to TRBJ1-6, with D uncertain. This CDR3 comprises 12 residues. Deletions cut 7 bases from V and 9 bases from J, with 10 bases between. CDR3 residues: CASKTQGSPLHF. CDR3 sequence (DNA): TGTGCCAGCAAAACCCAAGGTTCACCCCTCCACTTT.

The chain is built from TRBV6-2 or TRBV6-3 and TRBJ2-1; D is unresolved. From germline, CDR1 is MNHEY and CDR2 SVGEGT. The CDR3 loop spans 15 amino acids. V was cut by 0 bases and J by 0 bases, with 6 bases left in between. CDR3 sequence (DNA): TGTGCCAGCAGTTACTCAAGGAGCTCCTACAATGAGCAGTTCTTC. Amino acid sequence: CASSYSRSSYNEQFF.

The table lists this clonotype with a few counts. The chain has TRBV6-5 and TRBJ2-1; D gene unclear. This CDR3 is 15 amino acids long. CDR1 MNHEY and CDR2 SVGAGI come from the germline V gene. V was clipped by 1 base and J by 4 bases, with 11 bases between them. The CDR3 sequence: CASSYFVGKYNEQFF. The CDR3 DNA is TGTGCCAGCAGTTACTTTGTAGGGAAATACAATGAGCAGTTCTTC.